What follows are 21 T cell receptor beta chains derived from one specimen sequenced in a study of blood T cell repertoires in COVID-19. Measured with immunoSEQ multiplex PCR; TCRdb has only the in-frame clones, and not every one. Altogether some 110,000 clones are present, approximately 83% being singletons, with the ten largest covering 2.5% to 4%. Sequencing was carried out using peripheral blood. These receptors came from a woman of 80 years or more with active or convalescent COVID-19.

This chain uses TRBV11-3 with TRBJ2-6; 9 nucleotides line up with TRBD1. The V segment lost 5 bases and the J segment 0 bases; nucleotides outside the gene matches: 2. Per germline, CDR1 SGHNT and CDR2 YENEEA. The CDR3 sequence is 16 residues long. The CDR3 nucleotides are TGTGCCAGCAGCCCGGGACAGGGCTCTGGGGCCAACGTCCTGACTTTC. Residues: CASSPGQGSGANVLTF.

The sample holds one count of this clone. The rearrangement links TRBV7-8 to TRBJ1-5; possibly TRBD1 for D (5 bases). Trimming removed 3 bases at V and 11 bases at J, with 17 bases between. CDR1 is SGHVS, CDR2 FQNEAQ, per germline. There are 14 residues in the CDR3. In nucleotides, the CDR3 is TGTGCCAGCAGCTTCGGACAACGCACGCTGACCCAGCATTTT. Its protein is CASSFGQRTLTQHF.

The genes are TRBV5-1 and TRBJ1-1; 9 positions agree with TRBD1. Trimming cost V 2 bases and J 9 bases; bases outside gene matches: 2. Germline V gene sequence: CDR1 SGHRS, CDR2 YFSETQ. The CDR3 loop spans 12 amino acids. CDR3 nucleotide sequence: TGCGCCAGCAGCTTAGGGACAGGGCAAGCTTTCTTT. Protein product: CASSLGTGQAFF.

This clone was observed a few times. The chain uses TRBV28 and TRBJ1-5, with D hard to call. The CDR3 runs 12 residues. V lost 2 bases and J 6 bases, leaving 5 bases between the germline ends. CDR1 MDHEN and CDR2 SYDVKM come from the germline V gene. CDR3 sequence (DNA): TGTGCCAGCAGTTTAATGAGTCAGCCCCAGCATTTT. Translation: CASSLMSQPQHF.

The chain carries TRBV7-2 and TRBJ2-5; D may be TRBD2 (7 bases). Germline loops: CDR1 SGHTA, CDR2 FQGNSA. V dropped 3 bases and J dropped 4 bases, with 15 bases sitting between them. This CDR3 region has 15 residues. CDR3 sequence: CASSFQRGGGETQYF. CDR3 bases: TGTGCCAGCAGCTTCCAGCGGGGAGGGGGAGAGACCCAGTACTTC.

V is TRBV27 and J is TRBJ2-1; a weak D match, TRBD2 (6 bases). The CDR3 contains 15 residues. The germline gives CDR1 MNHEY, CDR2 SMNVEV (reference sequence). V was shortened by 3 bases and J by 5 bases, with 14 bases between the two germline ends. CDR3 loop: CASSFRVDYDNEQFF. CDR3 coding DNA: TGTGCCAGCAGTTTTAGGGTGGACTACGACAATGAGCAGTTCTTC.

V gene TRBV6-6 combines with J gene TRBJ2-5; D not certain. This CDR3 is built from 13 residues. CDR1 and CDR2 from the germline V gene are MNHNY and SVGAGI (reference sequence). Deletions cut 2 bases from V and 0 bases from J, with 4 bases between. CDR3 nucleotide sequence: TGTGCCAGCAGTTACGAGTACCAAGAGACCCAGTACTTC. Its translation: CASSYEYQETQYF.

The genes are TRBV13 and TRBJ2-7; 11 nucleotides line up with TRBD2. CDR1 is PRHDT and CDR2 is FYEKMQ in the germline V gene (reference sequence). The CDR3 contains 18 residues. Trimming cost V 5 bases and J 2 bases; bases outside gene matches: 14. The CDR3 DNA reads TGTGCCAGCAGCCTCCTCGGGGTAGCGGGGGGGCCGGCCTACGAGCAGTACTTC. Translating it yields CASSLLGVAGGPAYEQYF.

This chain's CDR3 is CASSLGSGETQYF. CDR3 nucleotide sequence: TGTGCCAGCAGCTTGGGGTCGGGGGAGACCCAGTACTTC. The chain recombines TRBV5-4 with TRBJ2-5; possibly TRBD2 for D (5 bases). Germline V gene lookup returns CDR1 SGHNT and CDR2 YYREEE (reference sequence). V lost 0 bases to trimming and J lost 5 bases, with 8 bases between them. This CDR3 is built from 13 residues.

V and J are TRBV28 and TRBJ1-2; TRBD1 aligns across 7 bases. The CDR3 is 14 residues long. Trimming cost V 3 bases and J 3 bases; bases outside gene matches: 4. CDR1 is MDHEN, CDR2 SYDVKM, per germline. CDR3 bases: TGTGCCAGCAGTTTCCTGGGACAGTACTATGGCTACACCTTC. Translated, it gives CASSFLGQYYGYTF.

The rearrangement joins TRBV2 to TRBJ1-1; D is perhaps TRBD1 (6 bases). The CDR3 consists of 13 residues. Trimming left V 5 bases short and J 5 bases short, with 12 bases between. Germline V gene data show CDR1 as SNHLY and CDR2 as FYNNEI. CDR3 loop: CASSSDRLTEAFF. Written as DNA, the CDR3 is TGTGCCAGCAGTTCTGACAGGCTTACTGAAGCTTTCTTT.

The J gene is TRBJ2-1, the V gene TRBV12-3 or TRBV12-4; 7 bases line up with TRBD1. The junction had 13 bases not matched to a gene; V was cut back by 10 bases and J by 10 bases. This CDR3 region has 13 residues. CDR3 DNA sequence: TGTGCCACCTTGGACAGGAATAAGGAGGAGCAGTTCTTC. This sequence encodes CATLDRNKEEQFF.

Only a few counts were recorded for this clone. V and J are TRBV27 and TRBJ2-1; D gene uncertain. This CDR3 spans 13 amino acids. Trimming stripped 7 bases from V and 0 bases from J, with 7 bases between. The germline gives CDR1 MNHEY, CDR2 SMNVEV (reference sequence). CDR3 DNA sequence: TGTGCCAGCATGAAGAGCTCCTACAATGAGCAGTTCTTC. It translates to CASMKSSYNEQFF.

V is TRBV28 and J is TRBJ1-2; possibly TRBD1 for D (5 bases). The V end was cut by 3 bases, the J end by 8 bases, with 16 bases between. CDR1 and CDR2 from the germline V gene are MDHEN and SYDVKM. The CDR3 runs to 14 residues. The CDR3 region has the DNA TGTGCCAGCAGTTTTGCGACAGCTGCTTGGGGCTACACCTTC. Protein: CASSFATAAWGYTF.

The chain couples TRBV6-5 to TRBJ1-4, with 7 bases aligning to TRBD1. The V gene end was trimmed by 2 bases and the J gene end by 5 bases; junction bases not matched to a gene: 5. CDR3 length: 15 residues. Germline V gives CDR1 MNHEY, CDR2 SVGAGI. CDR3 loop: CASSYGDRVNEKLFF. The DNA for the CDR3 is TGTGCCAGCAGTTACGGCGACAGGGTAAATGAAAAACTGTTTTTT.

This chain connects TRBV7-2 to TRBJ2-7; 13 bases fit TRBD2. Germline V gene sequence: CDR1 SGHTA, CDR2 FQGNSA. V was pared by 5 bases and J by 5 bases, with 12 bases of the junction left unmatched. CDR3 length: 17 amino acids. The CDR3 DNA sequence: TGTGCCAGCAGCCCCCGGACTAGCGGGAGTTCTAGGAACGAGCAGTACTTC. Translation: CASSPRTSGSSRNEQYF.

The V gene is TRBV4-1, the J gene TRBJ2-5; 7 bases are shared with TRBD2. The length of the CDR3 is 13 residues. CDR1 and CDR2 from the germline V gene are MGHRA and YSYEKL. V trimming: 2 bases; J trimming: 5 bases; junction bases outside the gene matches: 2. CDR3 in amino acids: CASSQWRGETQYF. DNA of the CDR3: TGCGCCAGCAGCCAATGGCGGGGGGAGACCCAGTACTTC.

V usage is TRBV6-2 or TRBV6-3 and J usage is TRBJ1-5; D gene ambiguous. This CDR3 contains 12 residues. Per germline, CDR1 MNHEY and CDR2 SVGEGT. V was cut by 2 bases and J by 4 bases, with 3 bases left in between. The CDR3 loop reads CASSYQNQPQHF. The CDR3 nucleotides are TGTGCCAGCAGTTACCAGAATCAGCCCCAGCATTTT.

The V and J genes are TRBV5-1 and TRBJ2-3; perhaps TRBD2 as D (5 bases). Trimming removed 0 bases at V and 3 bases at J, with 14 bases between. This CDR3 has 16 amino acids. Germline assignment: CDR1 SGHRS and CDR2 YFSETQ. The CDR3 spells CASSLGLARGTDTQYF. The DNA for the CDR3 is TGCGCCAGCAGCTTGGGGCTAGCTCGAGGGACAGATACGCAGTATTTT.

The V gene is TRBV25-1, the J gene TRBJ2-5, with D possibly TRBD2 on 5 matching bases. CDR1 is MGHDK, CDR2 SYGVNS, per germline. This CDR3 contains 14 residues. V shed 2 bases and J shed 5 bases, with 12 bases lying between them. The CDR3 region has the DNA TGTGCCAGCAGTGAAGAGGGAGCCTGGGAGACCCAGTACTTC. Encoded protein: CASSEEGAWETQYF.

J is TRBJ1-5 and V is TRBV27; D is unclear. The CDR3 covers 14 residues. The V end was cut by 2 bases, the J end by 7 bases, with 12 bases between. From germline, CDR1 is MNHEY and CDR2 SMNVEV (reference sequence). CDR3 in DNA: TGTGCCAGCAGTTTAACGTCGGGAAGGCAGCCCCAGCATTTT. Amino acid sequence: CASSLTSGRQPQHF.